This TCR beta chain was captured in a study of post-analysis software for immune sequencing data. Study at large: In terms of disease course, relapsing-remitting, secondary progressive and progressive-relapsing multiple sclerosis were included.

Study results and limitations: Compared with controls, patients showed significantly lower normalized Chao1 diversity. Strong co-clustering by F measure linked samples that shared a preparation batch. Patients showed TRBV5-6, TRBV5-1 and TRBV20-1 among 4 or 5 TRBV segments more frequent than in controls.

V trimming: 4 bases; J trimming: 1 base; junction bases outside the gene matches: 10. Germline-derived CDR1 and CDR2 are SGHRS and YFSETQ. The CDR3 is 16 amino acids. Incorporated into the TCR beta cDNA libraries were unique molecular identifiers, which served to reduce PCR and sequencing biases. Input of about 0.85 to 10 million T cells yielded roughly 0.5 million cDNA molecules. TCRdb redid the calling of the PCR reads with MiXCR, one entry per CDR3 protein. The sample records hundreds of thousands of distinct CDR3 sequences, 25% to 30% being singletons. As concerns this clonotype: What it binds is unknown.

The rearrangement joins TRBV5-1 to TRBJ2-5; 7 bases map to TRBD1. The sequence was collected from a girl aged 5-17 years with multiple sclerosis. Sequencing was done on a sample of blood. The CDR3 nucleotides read TGCGCCAGCAGCCCAACGGGACAGCAACCCCAAGAGACCCAGTACTTC. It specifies CASSPTGQQPQETQYF.